Shown below are 27 T cell receptor beta chains from a single sample sequenced in a study of T cells in Graves' hyperthyroidism and ophthalmopathy (dated by TCRdb to about 2019). The library was built by means of multiplex PCR. The instrument was an Illumina HiSeq 2000. Amplification of TCR beta CDR3 regions was carried out from RNA transcripts. The first round of RT-PCR for the TCR CDR3 was performed with the HTBI primer set and the Qiagen OneStep RT-PCR kit. TCRdb trimmed the raw reads at Q25, called clones with MiXCR and kept productive beta chains. Each CDR3 protein appears once, grouped with its most common genes and DNA. Across this sample there are around 760,000 distinct CDR3 sequences, with approximately 40% seen only once. Of the sample, around 32% is held by the ten largest clones. Sequencing was carried out using blood. These receptors were taken from a woman between 40 and 50 years old with Graves' hyperthyroidism.

The V call is TRBV25-1, the J call TRBJ1-5; D possibly corresponds to TRBD1 (6 bases). This CDR3 has 16 amino acids. With 4 bases removed from V and 1 base from J, the gap between germline ends came to 14 bases. Germline V lookup: CDR1 MGHDK, CDR2 SYGVNS. The CDR3 region has the DNA TGTGCCAGCAGTGGACACAGGGAGATGAGCAATCAGCCCCAGCATTTT. Translated, it gives CASSGHREMSNQPQHF. The full variable domain, in which reference TRBV25-1 and TRBJ1-5 provide the parts outside the CDR3, is EADIYQTPRYLVIGTGKKITLECSQTMGHDKMYWYQQDPGMELHLIHYSYGVNSTEKGDLSSESTVSRIRTEHFPLTLESARPSHTSQYLCASSGHREMSNQPQHFGDGTRLSIL.

This clonotype was counted between two and nine times. V usage is TRBV6-5 and J usage is TRBJ1-4; 7 bases are shared with TRBD1. In germline, CDR1 is MNHEY, CDR2 SVGAGI. V was pared by 0 bases and J by 8 bases, with 12 bases of the junction left unmatched. This CDR3 spans 17 amino acids. The CDR3 DNA sequence: TGTGCCAGCAGTTACTCGACGCAGGGGGACCTTTGGGAAAAACTGTTTTTT. It yields the protein CASSYSTQGDLWEKLFF.

The chain has TRBV14 and TRBJ2-2; D not certain. There are 17 residues in the CDR3. In germline, CDR1 is SGHDN, CDR2 FVKESK. V lost 4 bases and J lost 3, with 18 bases in between. The CDR3, as DNA: TGTGCCAGCAGCCCGATCGCCGAGACGGTATACACCGGGGAGCTGTTTTTT. It encodes CASSPIAETVYTGELFF.

V is TRBV7-9 and J is TRBJ2-7; possibly TRBD1 or TRBD2 for D (5 bases each). The V gene's germline CDR1 is SEHNR and CDR2 FQNEAQ (reference sequence). V lost 5 bases and J 4 bases, leaving 12 bases between the germline ends. The CDR3 length is 13 residues. CDR3 DNA sequence: TGTGCCAGCAGCCACCGGGACGGGTACGAGCAGTACTTC. As protein: CASSHRDGYEQYF.

This clonotype was seen at least ten times. The V gene is TRBV7-2, the J gene TRBJ2-5, with D uncertain. Germline CDR1 reads SGHTA; CDR2 reads FQGNSA. The CDR3 loop spans 14 amino acids. V was clipped by 5 bases and J by 2 bases, with 12 bases between them. Here the CDR3 reads CASSRTVSQETQYF. CDR3 bases: TGTGCCAGCAGCCGAACGGTTTCGCAAGAGACCCAGTACTTC.

This chain connects TRBV28 to TRBJ2-7; D gene ambiguous. V was clipped by 5 bases and J by 3 bases, with 11 bases between them. CDR3 length: 13 residues. The germline gives CDR1 MDHEN, CDR2 SYDVKM. The CDR3, as DNA: TGTGCCAGCAGTCCCCCATACGGCTACGAGCAGTACTTC. Its translation: CASSPPYGYEQYF.

This clonotype was counted only a few times. J is TRBJ1-1 and V is TRBV12-3 or TRBV12-4; D remains unclear. V lost 2 bases to trimming and J lost 1 base, with 11 bases between them. The CDR3 has 15 residues. The CDR3 reads CASSLLGHRNTEAFF. CDR3 nucleotides: TGTGCCAGCAGTTTACTGGGCCACAGGAACACTGAAGCTTTCTTT.

Comments on this clonotype: Just one base apart from a much larger clone, this may be a read error. The rearrangement uses TRBV19 and TRBJ1-6; 9 positions agree with TRBD1. V was clipped by 9 bases and J by 9 bases; unmatched bases: 15. The CDR3 contains 16 residues. Germline CDR1 LNHDA, CDR2 SQIVND (reference sequence). In DNA, the CDR3 is TGTGCCAGCGGGCTCTCGTCCGGGACAGGGTTTTCACCCCTCCACTTT. This encodes CASGLSSGTGFSPLHF.

To note about this clonotype: Germline and junction disagree at one end, which may indicate a read error. This chain joins TRBV6-5 and TRBJ1-1, with TRBD1 as a possible D gene (5 bases). Germline values: CDR1 MNHEY, CDR2 SVGAGI. This CDR3 contains 14 residues. CDR3 loop: CASTRDGLNTEAFF. CDR3 sequence (DNA): TGTGCCAGCACCCGGGACGGCTTAAACACCGAAGCTTTCTTC.

The V gene is TRBV7-9, the J gene TRBJ2-7; D unresolved. V lost 5 bases, J lost 3 bases, and 11 bases lay in between. This CDR3 spans 13 amino acids. Per germline, CDR1 SEHNR and CDR2 FQNEAQ (reference sequence). The CDR3 DNA reads as TGTGCCAGCAGCCAAATAGGTAGCTACGAGCAGTACTTC. It specifies CASSQIGSYEQYF.

Worth noting for this clonotype: Lacking the conserved final phenylalanine or tryptophan, this CDR3 likely reflects a read error. No DNA is shown, since the ends of the CDR3 on it are uncertain; the CDR3 is the one TCRdb lists. The chain couples TRBV15 to TRBJ2-6. The CDR3 comprises 8 residues, both ends counted. CDR1 is LNHNV, CDR2 YYDKDF, per germline (reference sequence). The CDR3 loop reads CATSSQTS.

This clonotype was recorded a few times. The chain joins TRBV4-3 to TRBJ1-1, with a weak D call TRBD1 (6 bases). The germline gives CDR1 LGHNA, CDR2 YSLEER. Trimming shortened V by 0 bases and J by 3 bases, and 11 bases separated the two germline ends. The CDR3 is 15 amino acids. CDR3 coding DNA: TGCGCCAGCAGCCAAGATCAGGGGAGGGACACTGAAGCTTTCTTT. Protein: CASSQDQGRDTEAFF.

The sample holds many counts of this clonotype. J is TRBJ2-7 and V is TRBV2; TRBD2 agrees at 7 bases. The germline gives CDR1 SNHLY, CDR2 FYNNEI. V shed 7 bases and J 2 bases; nucleotides not matched to a gene: 8. CDR3 length equals 14 residues. DNA of the CDR3: TGTGCCAGCATGAGGGGACTACCGACCTACGAGCAGTACTTC. Protein sequence: CASMRGLPTYEQYF.

This rearrangement joins TRBV15 to TRBJ1-5, with no clear D. V was cut by 1 base and J by 11 bases, with 21 bases left in between. CDR3 length: 16 amino acids. CDR1 is LNHNV and CDR2 is YYDKDF in the germline V gene (reference sequence). This CDR3 is CATSRASVGLEETQHF. CDR3 DNA sequence: TGTGCCACCAGCAGAGCGTCGGTCGGGCTAGAGGAGACCCAGCATTTT.

Ten or more counts support this clonotype. The chain joins TRBV19 to TRBJ2-5, with TRBD1 matching over 9 bases. CDR3 length equals 13 residues. V was clipped by 10 bases and J by 4 bases; unmatched bases: 7. Germline V CDR1 and CDR2: LNHDA, SQIVND (reference sequence). Here the CDR3 reads CATGQGRRETQYF. The CDR3 DNA reads as TGTGCCACCGGACAGGGGAGGAGAGAGACCCAGTACTTC.

This clonotype occurred many times. This rearrangement joins TRBV7-2 to TRBJ2-7; D may be TRBD1 or TRBD2 (5 bases each). The CDR3 is 14 residues long. V dropped 4 bases and J dropped 1 base, with 11 bases sitting between them. Germline V gives CDR1 SGHTA, CDR2 FQGNSA. CDR3 loop: CASSSGGPSYEQYF. CDR3 nucleotides: TGTGCCAGCAGCTCTGGGGGACCTTCCTACGAGCAGTACTTC.

The chain employs TRBV25-1 and TRBJ2-5; 7 bases are shared with TRBD1. Per the germline V gene, CDR1 is MGHDK and CDR2 is SYGVNS. V shed 5 bases and J 4 bases; nucleotides not matched to a gene: 7. The CDR3 has 14 amino acids. The CDR3 protein is CASSSVRGRETQYF. The DNA of the CDR3 is TGTGCCAGCAGTTCAGTGAGGGGGCGAGAGACCCAGTACTTC.

The chain links TRBV5-1 to TRBJ1-1; TRBD1 might be the D (5 bases). The germline V gene has CDR1 SGHRS and CDR2 YFSETQ. The CDR3 spans 13 residues. V lost 4 bases to trimming and J lost 5 bases, with 12 bases between them. The CDR3: CASSRKGRTEAFF. The CDR3 nucleotides are TGCGCCAGCAGCCGGAAGGGGAGGACTGAAGCTTTCTTT.

This chain links TRBV9 with TRBJ2-3; D unclear. This CDR3 comprises 12 residues. Per germline, CDR1 SGDLS and CDR2 YYNGEE. Trimming pared 5 bases from V and 2 bases from J, leaving 6 bases between. DNA for the CDR3: TGTGCCAGCAGATCCGCCACAGATACGCAGTATTTT. Its translation: CASRSATDTQYF. The full variable domain, its missing parts supplied by reference TRBV9 and TRBJ2-3, is DSGVTQTPKHLITATGQRVTLRCSPRSGDLSVYWYQQSLDQGLQFLIQYYNGEERAKGNILERFSAQQFPDLHSELNLSSLELGDSALYFCASRSATDTQYFGPGTRLTVL.

In its sample, this clonotype was seen many times. One junction end does not reproduce the germline sequence, and a read error may be involved. The V gene is TRBV7-2, the J gene TRBJ2-2; D is unclear. In germline, CDR1 is SGHTA, CDR2 FQGNSA. CDR3 length equals 15 residues. The CDR3, as DNA: TGTGCTAGCAGCTTAGTCCCAGGTGGTAGCGGGGAGCTGTTTTTT. Protein product: CASSLVPGGSGELFF.

The gene calls are TRBV2 and TRBJ1-1; D gene ambiguous. CDR1 and CDR2 (germline): SNHLY, FYNNEI. This CDR3 contains 11 residues. Between the trimmed V and J ends, which lost 4 bases and 9 bases, there was a span of 9 bases. CDR3 in amino acids: CASSGSVQAFF. CDR3 sequence (DNA): TGTGCCAGCAGTGGGTCGGTTCAAGCTTTCTTT.

This clonotype showed up just once. The chain links TRBV6-5 to TRBJ1-5; tentative D call: TRBD1 (6 bases). The ends were cut back, 5 bases at V and 4 bases at J, with 15 bases in the middle. Germline assignment: CDR1 MNHEY and CDR2 SVGAGI. CDR3 length: 15 residues. DNA of the CDR3: TGTGCCAGCAGTCTACGACAGGAGAGAAATCAGCCCCAGCATTTT. It translates to CASSLRQERNQPQHF.

At least ten counts were recorded for this clonotype. This sequence joins TRBV7-3 and TRBJ2-5; TRBD2 aligns across 9 bases. CDR3 size: 15 residues. With V trimmed by 3 bases and J by 2 bases, 4 bases remained unmatched. Germline V gene data show CDR1 as SGHTA and CDR2 as FQGTGA. The CDR3 bases are TGTGCCAGCAGCTTGTCTAGCGGGACGCAAGAGACCCAGTACTTC. Amino acid sequence: CASSLSSGTQETQYF. The whole variable domain, remainder taken from reference TRBV7-3 and TRBJ2-5, is GAGVSQTPSNKVTEKGKYVELRCDPISGHTALYWYRQSLGQGPEFLIYFQGTGAADDSGLPNDRFFAVRPEGSVSTLKIQRTERGDSAVYLCASSLSSGTQETQYFGPGTRLLVL.

This clonotype was picked up many times. This rearrangement joins TRBV7-2 to TRBJ2-5; D is uncertain. The germline V gene encodes CDR1 SGHTA and CDR2 FQGNSA. The CDR3 loop spans 14 amino acids. V was shortened by 4 bases and J by 0 bases, with 9 bases between the two germline ends. The CDR3 region is CASSSGWYQETQYF. CDR3 DNA: TGTGCCAGCAGCTCCGGTTGGTACCAAGAGACCCAGTACTTC.

The V call is TRBV12-3 or TRBV12-4, the J call TRBJ1-6; the match to TRBD1 covers 9 bases. After removal of 10 bases from V and 5 bases from J, the junction contained 6 bases not matched to a gene. CDR3 length: 14 amino acids. The CDR3 coding sequence is TGTGCCACCCAGGGACAGGGTAATAATTCACCCCTCCACTTT. Amino acid sequence: CATQGQGNNSPLHF.

In this sample, this clonotype turned up many times. The rearrangement uses TRBV10-3 and TRBJ1-1; D uncertain. Trimming took off 6 bases at V and 0 bases at J, with 8 bases between the two ends. Per the germline V gene, CDR1 is ENHRY and CDR2 is SYGVKD. The CDR3 totals 13 residues. CDR3: CAISLYMNTEAFF. The CDR3 coding sequence is TGTGCCATCAGCCTCTATATGAACACTGAAGCTTTCTTT.

This clonotype was seen once. The V gene is TRBV7-6, the J gene TRBJ2-7; 9 bases line up with TRBD1. The CDR3 is made up of 16 amino acids. Germline-derived CDR1 and CDR2 are SGHVS and FNYEAQ. V shed 3 bases, J shed 1 base, and the junction held 7 bases outside the gene matches. CDR3: CASSFTGGTGSYEQYF. CDR3 bases: TGTGCCAGCAGCTTCACAGGGGGCACGGGATCCTACGAGCAGTACTTC. Filled out from reference TRBV7-6 and TRBJ2-7, the complete variable domain reads GAGVSQSPRYKVTKRGQDVALRCDPISGHVSLYWYRQALGQGPEFLTYFNYEAQQDKSGLPNDRFSAERPEGSISTLTIQRTEQRDSAMYRCASSFTGGTGSYEQYFGPGTRLTVT.